The clone carrying this TCR beta chain was picked up a small number of times. The antigen is undetermined. Trimming removed 3 bases from V and 7 bases from J; junction bases left unmatched: 5. The length of the CDR3 is 14 residues. Per the germline V gene, CDR1 is LNHDA and CDR2 is SQIVND (reference sequence). Hyperthyroidism patients had new diagnoses, durations under 2 months, and ages of 18 to 65. The data stem from a study of Graves' ophthalmopathy and Graves' hyperthyroidism. The study, taken as a whole, reports: With approximately 90% sensitivity and approximately 79% specificity, a 13-signature model separated ophthalmopathy from stable hyperthyroidism. Blood also carried most expanded thyroid clonotypes exceeding 0.001 frequency.

Scientists amplified the TCR beta CDR3 regions from RNA transcripts. HTBI primers were used in a first-round RT-PCR, which preceded a second-round multiplex PCR. TCRdb used MiXCR to reprocess the multiplex PCR reads, holding one entry per CDR3 protein. The sample contains a few hundred thousand distinct CDR3 sequences, about 35% of which appear only once. V is TRBV19 and J is TRBJ1-5, with 8 bases fitting TRBD1. The sample consisted of peripheral blood or thyroid tissue (not recorded which). The receptor was isolated from an adult man with Graves' hyperthyroidism. The CDR3 coding sequence is TGTGCCAGTAGTATCCAGGGGGCGTCGCAGCCCCAGCATTTT. Protein sequence: CASSIQGASQPQHF. The full variable domain, in which reference TRBV19 and TRBJ1-5 provide the parts outside the CDR3, is DGGITQSPKYLFRKEGQNVTLSCEQNLNHDAMYWYRQDPGQGLRLIYYSQIVNDFQKGDIAEGYSVSREKKESFPLTVTSAQKNPTAFYLCASSIQGASQPQHFGDGTRLSIL.